A selection of T cell receptor beta chains follows, all from one sample in a study of early T cells in non-severe SARS-CoV-2 infection. TCRdb processed the 5' RACE reads anew with MiXCR; each CDR3 protein has one entry. The repertoire holds tens of thousands of distinct CDR3 sequences, with about 6% as singletons. Source material: whole blood. Receptors were obtained from an adult who was a healthcare worker with PCR-confirmed SARS-CoV-2 infection or an uninfected control (not recorded which). CDR3s include the opening cysteine and the closing phenylalanine or tryptophan. D genes are given only for firm matches. The size of a clone is reported for some rows only, either as once, few or many, or as a class for expanded clones.

V gene	clone size	J gene	D gene	CDR3 protein	CDR3 DNA
TRBV4-2	many	TRBJ1-4	TRBD1	CASSPTGTGEEKLFF	TGTGCCAGCAGCCCTACCGGGACAGGGGAGGAAAAACTGTTTTTT
TRBV18	many	TRBJ2-5	TRBD1	CASSYGTDETQYF	TGTGCCAGCTCATACGGGACAGATGAGACCCAGTACTTC
TRBV20-1	medium-sized	TRBJ2-5	-	CSASGAQGGVETQYF	TGCAGTGCTAGTGGTGCCCAGGGCGGAGTTGAGACCCAGTACTTC
TRBV7-8	-	TRBJ2-7	TRBD2	CASRKTSGGTTYEQYF	TGTGCCAGCAGGAAGACTAGCGGGGGTACAACCTACGAGCAGTACTTC
TRBV12-3/TRBV12-4	-	TRBJ2-1	-	CASSRLPRGSYNEQFF	TGTGCCAGCAGCCGCCTGCCACGGGGGTCCTACAATGAGCAGTTCTTC
TRBV7-9	many	TRBJ2-7	-	CASSPGRRTPYEQYF	TGTGCCAGCAGCCCCGGTAGGAGGACGCCTTACGAGCAGTACTTC
TRBV14	many	TRBJ2-3	TRBD2	CASSLLTSGSTDTQYF	TGTGCCAGCAGCCTACTGACTAGCGGAAGCACAGATACGCAGTATTTT
TRBV4-2	many	TRBJ1-6	-	CASSQDLSGLLGGSPLHF	TGTGCCAGCAGCCAAGATCTCTCGGGGCTCCTAGGTGGTTCACCCCTCCACTTT
TRBV18	many	TRBJ2-1	TRBD2	CASSPPGPGRDEQFF	TGTGCCAGCTCACCACCCGGGCCAGGGAGGGATGAGCAGTTCTTC
TRBV7-3	-	TRBJ1-6	TRBD1	CASSPQGTGLNSPLHF	TGTGCCAGCAGCCCGCAAGGGACAGGTTTAAATTCACCCCTCCACTTT
TRBV24-1	many	TRBJ2-6	-	CATSDLPGSSGANVLTF	TGTGCCACCAGTGATTTGCCAGGAAGCTCTGGGGCCAACGTCCTGACTTTC
TRBV9	few	TRBJ1-2	-	CASSVGGGPRPYYTF	TGTGCCAGCAGCGTAGGAGGGGGTCCCAGACCCTACTACACCTTC
TRBV10-1	many	TRBJ2-3	-	CASSDGMIRGKDTQYF	TGCGCCAGCAGTGACGGTATGATAAGGGGCAAAGATACGCAGTATTTT
TRBV7-6	many	TRBJ2-3	-	CASRVGPSTDTQYF	TGTGCCAGCCGAGTGGGACCTAGCACAGATACGCAGTATTTT
TRBV6-2/TRBV6-3	many	TRBJ1-1	-	CASTKGDGWMNTEAFF	TGTGCCAGCACCAAAGGGGACGGTTGGATGAACACTGAAGCTTTCTTT
TRBV2	few	TRBJ2-2	-	CASSVMRGTGELFF	TGTGCCAGCAGTGTCATGCGAGGCACCGGGGAGCTGTTTTTT
TRBV19	many	TRBJ2-1	-	CASSIGGRNGEQFF	TGTGCCAGTAGTATAGGAGGGAGGAATGGTGAGCAGTTCTTC
TRBV9	many	TRBJ2-3	TRBD1	CASSVERTGGTDTQYF	TGTGCCAGCAGCGTAGAAAGAACAGGGGGTACAGATACGCAGTATTTT
TRBV28	many	TRBJ1-1	TRBD1	CASSSGGGTEAFF	TGTGCCAGCAGTTCAGGGGGCGGCACTGAAGCTTTCTTT
TRBV28	many	TRBJ2-3	-	CASSLGAGVDTQYF	TGTGCCAGCAGTTTGGGGGCAGGGGTCGATACGCAGTATTTT
TRBV5-1	few	TRBJ2-1	-	CASSHEARFAGEFYNEQFF	TGCGCCAGCAGCCACGAGGCCCGATTTGCAGGAGAATTTTACAATGAGCAGTTCTTC
TRBV10-2	many	TRBJ2-1	TRBD1	CASTRWTGKHNEQFF	TGCGCCAGCACTCGCTGGACAGGGAAACACAATGAGCAGTTCTTC
TRBV4-3	few	TRBJ2-1	TRBD2	CASSQDMTSGDSSYNEQFF	TGCGCCAGCAGCCAAGATATGACTAGCGGGGATAGCTCCTACAATGAGCAGTTCTTC
TRBV24-1	many	TRBJ2-4	-	CATSEGIAKNIQYF	TGTGCCACCAGTGAGGGAATAGCCAAAAACATTCAGTACTTC
TRBV2	many	TRBJ2-1	-	CASSELDTLYNEQFF	TGTGCCAGCAGTGAATTGGATACCCTCTACAATGAGCAGTTCTTC
TRBV18	many	TRBJ1-6	-	CASSPVRGGNSPLHF	TGTGCCAGCTCACCAGTTCGGGGCGGGAATTCACCCCTCCACTTT
TRBV7-9	few	TRBJ2-1	-	CASSLARGYNEQFF	TGTGCCAGCAGCTTAGCTCGGGGCTACAATGAGCAGTTCTTC
TRBV28	few	TRBJ2-5	-	CASSPDQETQYF	TGTGCCAGCAGTCCGGATCAAGAGACCCAGTACTTC
TRBV6-5	many	TRBJ2-7	-	CASRTPGIYEQYF	TGTGCCAGCAGGACACCGGGCATCTACGAGCAGTACTTC
TRBV5-1	many	TRBJ2-1	-	CASSRRSQASSYNEQFF	TGCGCCAGCAGCCGTCGAAGTCAGGCAAGCTCCTACAATGAGCAGTTCTTC
TRBV6-2/TRBV6-3	-	TRBJ2-5	-	CAIGGRTEGTQYF	TGTGCCATCGGAGGGCGGACAGAAGGGACCCAGTACTTC
TRBV19	few	TRBJ1-5	-	CASSIKGNQPQHF	TGTGCCAGTAGTATTAAGGGCAATCAGCCCCAGCATTTT
TRBV30	many	TRBJ1-1	-	CAWSVSLASEAFF	TGTGCCTGGAGTGTATCCTTGGCATCTGAAGCTTTCTTT
TRBV9	many	TRBJ2-7	-	CASTRGDYEQYF	TGTGCCAGCACCAGGGGGGACTACGAGCAGTACTTC
TRBV20-1	few	TRBJ2-5	-	CSARSLLRLQETQYF	TGCAGTGCTAGGAGCCTTCTCCGGCTTCAAGAGACCCAGTACTTC
TRBV5-1	many	TRBJ2-5	-	CASSLAPDSQETQYF	TGCGCCAGCAGCTTGGCACCGGACAGCCAAGAGACCCAGTACTTC
TRBV5-5	-	TRBJ1-3	-	CASSLVGAASGNTIYF	TGTGCCAGCAGCTTAGTCGGGGCAGCCTCTGGAAACACCATATATTTT
TRBV11-1	many	TRBJ1-6	TRBD1	CASSSTGTNSPLHF	TGTGCCAGCAGCTCGACAGGGACTAATTCACCCCTCCACTTT
TRBV6-6	many	TRBJ2-7	TRBD2	CASTIIGLGPDEQYF	TGTGCCAGCACTATCATAGGACTAGGGCCCGACGAGCAGTACTTC
TRBV20-1	many	TRBJ2-5	TRBD2	CSAEPLAGDEETQYF	TGCAGTGCTGAACCACTAGCGGGGGATGAAGAGACCCAGTACTTC
TRBV19	many	TRBJ2-3	TRBD2	CATQRGTSIKDTQYF	TGTGCCACCCAACGAGGGACTAGCATTAAAGATACGCAGTATTTT
TRBV14	many	TRBJ2-3	TRBD2	CASSQPGLAGITDTQYF	TGTGCCAGCAGCCAACCCGGACTAGCGGGGATCACAGATACGCAGTATTTT
TRBV12-3/TRBV12-4	many	TRBJ2-3	TRBD1	CASSLVQGADTQYF	TGTGCCAGCAGCCTTGTGCAGGGGGCAGATACGCAGTATTTT
TRBV5-4	many	TRBJ1-1	-	CASSPGGALDTEAFF	TGTGCCAGCAGCCCTGGGGGGGCCCTCGACACTGAAGCTTTCTTT
TRBV2	many	TRBJ2-3	-	CASSVYGRSTDTQYF	TGTGCCAGCAGTGTATACGGGAGAAGCACAGATACGCAGTATTTT